These 32 T cell receptor beta chains were sequenced from one sample in a study of control samples from healthy donors and cancer patients. The protocol was immunoSEQ multiplex PCR, while the TCRdb copy is restricted to in-frame clones and leaves out a portion. The sample has 60,000 to 95,000 clones; about 89% are singletons. The sequenced sample was PBMCs. The source is a woman between 50 and 59 years old with colorectal cancer.

J is TRBJ2-3 and V is TRBV4-2; D unresolved. V lost 0 bases, J lost 1 base, and 8 bases lay in between. Germline V gives CDR1 LGHNA, CDR2 YNFKEQ. The CDR3 has 15 residues. The CDR3 loop reads CASSQDGYRTDTQYF. CDR3 nucleotides: TGTGCCAGCAGCCAAGATGGCTACCGCACAGATACGCAGTATTTT.

The gene calls are TRBV24-1 and TRBJ1-5; D is ambiguous. In germline, CDR1 is KGHDR, CDR2 SFDVKD. The CDR3 runs to 12 residues. Trimming took 5 bases from V and 8 from J, leaving 9 bases between them. The CDR3 sequence is CATSVGGEPQHF. The CDR3 DNA reads as TGTGCCACCAGTGTCGGAGGCGAGCCCCAGCATTTT.

The chain recombines TRBV28 with TRBJ2-1; 10 nucleotides match TRBD1. Germline CDR1 reads MDHEN; CDR2 reads SYDVKM. The ends lost 5 bases at V and 16 bases at J; junction bases unmatched: 8. CDR3 size: 12 residues. CDR3 bases: TGTGCCAGCAGTCAATGGACAGGGGGAATTTTCTTC. Amino acid sequence: CASSQWTGGIFF. The full variable domain, rest sourced from reference TRBV28 and TRBJ2-1, is DVKVTQSSRYLVKRTGEKVFLECVQDMDHENMFWYRQDPGLGLRLIYFSYDVKMKEKGDIPEGYSVSREKKERFSLILESASTNQTSMYLCASSQWTGGIFFGPGTRLTVL.

The chain links TRBV7-9 to TRBJ2-2, with no clear D. Germline assignment: CDR1 SEHNR and CDR2 FQNEAQ (reference sequence). The CDR3 totals 14 residues. V shed 5 bases and J shed 6 bases, with 13 bases lying between them. This chain's CDR3 is CASSLEAWPGELFF. CDR3 nucleotide sequence: TGTGCCAGCAGCCTAGAAGCCTGGCCCGGGGAGCTGTTTTTT.

The V call is TRBV28, the J call TRBJ1-6; D may be TRBD1 (6 bases). The CDR3 spans 16 residues. The V and J ends lost 2 bases and 3 bases respectively, with 11 bases between them. Germline-derived CDR1 and CDR2 are MDHEN and SYDVKM. CDR3 residues: CASSLKTGNYNSPLHF. The CDR3 DNA sequence: TGTGCCAGCAGTTTAAAGACAGGCAACTATAATTCACCCCTCCACTTT.

This clone was counted a single time. V and J are TRBV3-1 (or the pseudogene TRBV3-2) and TRBJ2-3; possibly TRBD2 for D (6 bases). The CDR3 length is 14 residues. Trimming cost V 5 bases and J 1 base, with 10 bases left between them. Germline CDR1 reads LGHDT; CDR2 reads YNNKEL (reference sequence). This chain's CDR3 is CASSGRGGTDTQYF. As DNA, the CDR3 is TGTGCCAGCAGCGGACGCGGGGGCACAGATACGCAGTATTTT.

The V and J genes are TRBV15 and TRBJ1-5, with D uncertain. This CDR3 has 16 amino acids. V was trimmed by 0 bases and J by 3 bases, leaving 12 bases between them. Germline V gene sequence: CDR1 LNHNV, CDR2 YYDKDF (reference sequence). The CDR3 DNA reads TGTGCCACCAGCAGAGAGTACGGAACTTCCAATCAGCCCCAGCATTTT. Encoded protein: CATSREYGTSNQPQHF.

The chain has TRBV6-1 and TRBJ1-2; D not resolved. The germline CDR1 and CDR2 sequences are MNHNS and SASEGT. The CDR3 has 13 residues. Trimming pared 2 bases from V and 1 base from J, leaving 5 bases between. DNA of the CDR3: TGTGCCAGCAGTGAAAGGGTTAACTATGGCTACACCTTC. Translation gives CASSERVNYGYTF.

This rearrangement joins TRBV9 to TRBJ2-4; 7 nucleotides align to TRBD2. The CDR3 is made up of 14 amino acids. The germline CDR1 and CDR2 sequences are SGDLS and YYNGEE. Trimming cost V 4 bases and J 6 bases; bases outside gene matches: 7. In DNA, the CDR3 is TGTGCCAGCAGCTCCCGCAGGGAGGGAAACATTCAGTACTTC. Translating gives CASSSRREGNIQYF.

V and J are TRBV5-1 and TRBJ2-3, with 11 bases identical to TRBD2. The germline V gene encodes CDR1 SGHRS and CDR2 YFSETQ. The CDR3 totals 16 residues. The V and J ends lost 3 bases and 2 bases, in that order; junction bases with no gene match: 5. CDR3 region: CASSSGTSGFTDTQYF. The CDR3 DNA is TGCGCCAGCAGCTCCGGGACTAGCGGTTTCACAGATACGCAGTATTTT.

The V and J genes are TRBV6-6 and TRBJ2-5; 12 bases fit TRBD2. Per germline, CDR1 MNHNY and CDR2 SVGAGI (reference sequence). The CDR3 is 15 residues long. With 6 bases clipped from V and 7 bases from J, the junction kept 9 bases outside the gene matches. The CDR3 reads CASRLSSGGAGTQYF. CDR3 bases: TGTGCCAGCAGATTATCTAGCGGGGGGGCGGGGACCCAGTACTTC.

The chain couples TRBV4-3 to TRBJ2-2, with 7 bases matching TRBD1. Germline V gene sequence: CDR1 LGHNA, CDR2 YSLEER. Trimming removed 3 bases from V and 6 bases from J; junction bases left unmatched: 13. The CDR3 has 17 residues. The CDR3 DNA reads as TGCGCCAGCAGCCACCTCCTGGGGACAGAGTATCCCGGGGAGCTGTTTTTT. Translation: CASSHLLGTEYPGELFF.

The chain has TRBV6-1 and TRBJ2-1; D is uncertain. Deletions cut 0 bases from V and 7 bases from J, with 7 bases between. CDR3 length: 13 amino acids. Germline V gene data show CDR1 as MNHNS and CDR2 as SASEGT. This CDR3 is CASSEALGNEQFF. For the CDR3, the DNA is TGTGCCAGCAGTGAAGCGCTTGGGAATGAGCAGTTCTTC.

The CDR3 loop is CATSATGSTDTQYF. Here the CDR3 DNA reads TGTGCCACCAGTGCGACAGGGAGCACAGATACGCAGTATTTT. J is TRBJ2-3 and V is TRBV24-1; 7 nucleotides align to TRBD1. Trimming took 5 bases from V and 0 from J; bases not matched to a gene: 1. The germline CDR1 and CDR2 sequences are KGHDR and SFDVKD. The CDR3 spans 14 residues.

The chain joins TRBV6-5 to TRBJ1-6, with D possibly TRBD1 on 5 matching bases. Germline assignment: CDR1 MNHEY and CDR2 SVGAGI. Trimming shortened V by 4 bases and J by 3 bases, and 10 bases separated the two germline ends. The CDR3 runs to 15 residues. The CDR3 bases are TGTGCCAGCAGTTTGTCGGGGGGCTATAATTCACCCCTCCACTTT. Protein sequence: CASSLSGGYNSPLHF.

V gene TRBV5-6 combines with J gene TRBJ1-2; 9 positions match TRBD1. After removal of 3 bases from V and 4 bases from J, the junction contained 4 bases not matched to a gene. This CDR3 is built from 14 residues. CDR1 is SGHDT and CDR2 is YYEEEE in the germline V gene. As DNA, the CDR3 is TGTGCCAGCAGCTCGACAGGGGGGGTCTATGGCTACACCTTC. Residues: CASSSTGGVYGYTF.

The J gene is TRBJ1-1, the V gene TRBV9, with TRBD1 as a possible D gene (5 bases). Trimming removed 0 bases from V and 11 bases from J, with 17 bases in between. The CDR3 is 14 residues long. CDR1 and CDR2 from the germline V gene are SGDLS and YYNGEE. The CDR3 nucleotides read TGTGCCAGCAGCGTAGGCGGCCTTGGGGGGGAGGCTTTCTTT. Its translation: CASSVGGLGGEAFF.

The rearrangement links TRBV5-1 to TRBJ2-2; 7 nucleotides align to TRBD2. The CDR3 loop spans 15 amino acids. Trimming removed 4 bases from V and 0 bases from J; junction bases left unmatched: 3. From germline, CDR1 is SGHRS and CDR2 YFSETQ. The chain's CDR3 is CASSPGLANTGELFF. CDR3 sequence (DNA): TGCGCCAGCAGCCCAGGACTAGCGAACACCGGGGAGCTGTTTTTT.

This chain connects TRBV5-6 to TRBJ1-3; TRBD1 might be the D (5 bases). V was shortened by 0 bases and J by 0 bases, with 7 bases between the two germline ends. CDR1 and CDR2 (germline): SGHDT, YYEEEE. This CDR3 comprises 15 residues. CDR3 sequence: CASSLGQISGNTIYF. Here the CDR3 DNA reads TGTGCCAGCAGCTTGGGACAGATCTCTGGAAACACCATATATTTT.

The V call is TRBV7-2, the J call TRBJ1-2; no definite D call. CDR3 size: 15 residues. Germline lookup yields CDR1 SGHTA and CDR2 FQGNSA. V dropped 3 bases and J dropped 0 bases, with 11 bases sitting between them. Here the CDR3 reads CASSFDSLANYGYTF. In DNA form, the CDR3 reads TGTGCCAGCAGCTTCGATTCGTTAGCTAACTATGGCTACACCTTC.

The V and J genes are TRBV2 and TRBJ2-1; no clear D gene. Deletions cut 4 bases from V and 5 bases from J, with 3 bases between. The germline V gene encodes CDR1 SNHLY and CDR2 FYNNEI. There are 11 residues in the CDR3. CDR3 nucleotides: TGTGCCAGCAGTGGAGACAATGAGCAGTTCTTC. Its protein product is CASSGDNEQFF.

This clone was observed once. The V call is TRBV30, the J call TRBJ1-1; perhaps TRBD1 as D (5 bases). The CDR3 is 11 residues long. CDR1 and CDR2 (germline): GTSNPN, SVGIG (reference sequence). The V end lost 3 bases, the J end lost 5 bases, and 7 bases lay between the germline ends. In DNA, the CDR3 is TGTGCCTGGAGCCGGGGGACTGAAGCTTTCTTT. Translated: CAWSRGTEAFF.

In this sample, this clone turned up once. Here the CDR3 DNA reads TGTGCCAGCAGCTTAGGTGCAGGGTGGTCTAATTCACCCCTCCACTTT. This translates into CASSLGAGWSNSPLHF. The chain carries TRBV7-2 and TRBJ1-6; TRBD1 is a possible D gene (5 bases). The germline V gene has CDR1 SGHTA and CDR2 FQGNSA. This CDR3 has 16 residues. Trimming pared 1 base from V and 6 bases from J, leaving 13 bases between.

This chain uses TRBV7-2 with TRBJ1-2, with D possibly TRBD1 on 5 matching bases. The CDR3 contains 15 residues. V was trimmed by 4 bases and J by 0 bases, leaving 12 bases between them. Germline assignment: CDR1 SGHTA and CDR2 FQGNSA. CDR3 DNA sequence: TGTGCCAGCAGCTCGCCCAGGGTTACTAACTATGGCTACACCTTC. This gives the protein CASSSPRVTNYGYTF. Filled out from reference TRBV7-2 and TRBJ1-2, the complete variable domain reads GAGVSQSPSNKVTEKGKDVELRCDPISGHTALYWYRQSLGQGLEFLIYFQGNSAPDKSGLPSDRFSAERTGGSVSTLTIQRTQQEDSAVYLCASSSPRVTNYGYTFGSGTRLTVV.

This clone was seen just once. This CDR3 is also generated by other DNA sequences in the sample. The chain couples TRBV7-3 to TRBJ2-2, with D possibly TRBD1 on 6 matching bases. The CDR3 has 16 residues. V dropped 2 bases and J dropped 6 bases, with 16 bases sitting between them. Germline V gives CDR1 SGHTA, CDR2 FQGTGA. CDR3 protein: CASSLGNRATAGELFF. Written as DNA, the CDR3 is TGTGCCAGCAGCTTAGGAAACAGGGCCACCGCCGGGGAGCTGTTTTTT. The full variable domain, in which reference TRBV7-3 and TRBJ2-2 provide the parts outside the CDR3, is GAGVSQTPSNKVTEKGKYVELRCDPISGHTALYWYRQSLGQGPEFLIYFQGTGAADDSGLPNDRFFAVRPEGSVSTLKIQRTERGDSAVYLCASSLGNRATAGELFFGEGSRLTVL.

The chain combines TRBV30 with TRBJ1-2, with D hard to call. CDR3 length equals 12 residues. Trimming removed 0 bases from V and 4 bases from J, with 6 bases in between. Germline loops: CDR1 GTSNPN, CDR2 SVGIG (reference sequence). For the CDR3, the DNA is TGTGCCTGGAGTGTATACGGCTATGGCTACACCTTC. It yields the protein CAWSVYGYGYTF.

V usage is TRBV29-1 and J usage is TRBJ2-2; TRBD2 might be the D (6 bases). This CDR3 contains 14 residues. Germline V gene data show CDR1 as SQVTM and CDR2 as ANQGSEA. V lost 7 bases to trimming and J lost 0 bases, with 12 bases between them. CDR3 residues: CSAGGTPNTGELFF. CDR3 nucleotide sequence: TGCAGCGCCGGGGGTACTCCGAACACCGGGGAGCTGTTTTTT.

The chain is built from TRBV5-1 and TRBJ1-2; 9 nucleotides match TRBD1. Germline V gives CDR1 SGHRS, CDR2 YFSETQ. V lost 4 bases, J lost 8 bases, and 9 bases stayed unmatched. The CDR3 sequence is 14 residues long. CDR3 protein: CASSPVGQGWGYTF. DNA of the CDR3: TGCGCCAGCAGCCCGGTGGGACAGGGATGGGGCTACACCTTC.

The genes are TRBV18 and TRBJ2-2; D is unresolved. Germline V gene lookup returns CDR1 KGHSH and CDR2 LQKENI. This CDR3 is 12 amino acids long. V was trimmed by 8 bases and J by 3 bases, leaving 7 bases between them. Here the CDR3 reads CASPDHTGELFF. CDR3 DNA: TGTGCCAGCCCCGACCACACCGGGGAGCTGTTTTTT.

CDR3 amino acids: CASSFQGDAGELFF. The CDR3 DNA reads as TGTGCCAGCAGCTTTCAGGGTGATGCCGGGGAGCTGTTTTTT. The chain recombines TRBV7-2 with TRBJ2-2; a weak D match, TRBD1 (5 bases). The CDR3 totals 14 residues. The germline V gene has CDR1 SGHTA and CDR2 FQGNSA. V shed 3 bases and J shed 6 bases, with 11 bases lying between them.

The chain links TRBV6-6 to TRBJ1-1; D call uncertain. The germline CDR1 and CDR2 sequences are MNHNY and SVGAGI (reference sequence). The V and J ends lost 5 bases and 3 bases respectively, with 7 bases between them. This CDR3 has 12 residues. The CDR3 region is CASSALDTEAFF. The CDR3 DNA reads TGTGCCAGCAGTGCGTTGGACACTGAAGCTTTCTTT.

The CDR3 sequence is CATSDAGDYGYTF. CDR3 DNA sequence: TGTGCCACCAGTGACGCAGGGGACTATGGCTACACCTTC. The chain has TRBV24-1 and TRBJ1-2; possibly TRBD1 for D (6 bases). V lost 4 bases, J lost 3 bases, and 8 bases lay in between. Per germline, CDR1 KGHDR and CDR2 SFDVKD. CDR3 length equals 13 residues.